This entry lists 28 T cell receptor beta chains sequenced from one sample in a study of prognosis after radiotherapy for stage I lung cancer. Two-round multiplex PCR, the amplification method, yielded TCR beta CDR3 from genomic DNA. Initially, in first-round PCR, primers specific to each TRBV and TRBJ gene were used. TCRdb processed the multiplex PCR reads anew with MiXCR; each CDR3 protein has one entry. The table has fewer than 14,000 distinct CDR3 sequences, 54% seen once. Source: PBMCs, taken before or after stereotactic body radiation therapy (not recorded which). All receptors derive from a donor older than 45 with non-small cell lung cancer.

This clonotype was seen only once. Possible read error: a much larger clone is one base away. The chain employs TRBV6-2 or TRBV6-3 and TRBJ1-1; weak D call: TRBD1 (5 bases). In germline, CDR1 is MNHEY, CDR2 SVGEGT. This CDR3 has 14 residues. CDR3 amino acids: CASSTTGSNTEDFF. The CDR3 region has the DNA TGTGCCAGCAGTACAACAGGTTCGAACACTGAAGATTTCTTT.

This clonotype was picked up many times. Possible read error: a much larger clone is one base away. The J gene is TRBJ1-2, the V gene TRBV4-1; TRBD1 agrees at 7 bases. This CDR3 comprises 16 residues. Unmatched junction bases numbered 8, after V lost 0 bases and J lost 4 bases. Germline CDR1 is MGHRA and CDR2 is YSYEKL. The CDR3 loop is CASSQDGTEYIYGYTF. DNA for the CDR3: TGCGCCAGCAGCCAAGATGGGACAGAATATATCTATGGCTACACCTTC.

This clonotype is medium-sized within its sample. The V call is TRBV20-1, the J call TRBJ1-1; tentatively, D is TRBD1 (6 bases). The CDR3 contains 14 residues. Trimming left V 4 bases short and J 2 bases short, with 14 bases between. Looked up from germline, CDR1 is DFQATT and CDR2 is SNEGSKA (reference sequence). The CDR3 loop reads CSAKKDSINTEAFF. The CDR3 DNA reads TGCAGTGCTAAAAAGGACAGCATTAACACTGAAGCTTTCTTT.

By share, this clonotype counts as medium-sized. The chain has TRBV15 and TRBJ2-1; 13 bases align to TRBD2. The CDR3 has 16 residues. Germline V gene lookup returns CDR1 LNHNV and CDR2 YYDKDF (reference sequence). J lost 4 bases, V lost 5 bases, and 5 bases had no gene match. CDR3 DNA: TGTGCCACCAGCCAGGGACTAGCGGGAACATACAATGAGCAGTTCTTC. Residues: CATSQGLAGTYNEQFF.

This clonotype counts as medium-sized. V gene TRBV2 combines with J gene TRBJ1-2; TRBD1 aligns across 9 bases. Germline-derived CDR1 and CDR2 are SNHLY and FYNNEI. Trimming at V came to 6 bases and at J to 2 bases, leaving 1 base not matched to a gene. The CDR3 runs 13 residues. For the CDR3, the DNA is TGTGCCAGCAGAGACAGGGGGAACTATGGCTACACCTTC. Translated, it gives CASRDRGNYGYTF.

This clonotype rates as medium-sized. CDR3 bases: TGTGCCAGCAGCCTGGGGGGGGATGGGGCCAACGTCCTGACTTTC. It is translated as CASSLGGDGANVLTF. This chain joins TRBV12-3 or TRBV12-4 and TRBJ2-6; 7 bases match TRBD2. The CDR3 length is 15 residues. V dropped 6 bases and J dropped 3; count of bases not matched to a gene: 5.

The J gene is TRBJ1-3, the V gene TRBV7-9; no clear D gene. Germline V gives CDR1 SEHNR, CDR2 FQNEAQ (reference sequence). This CDR3 has 16 residues. The germline V and J ends were trimmed by 4 bases and 0 bases, with 13 bases remaining between them. The CDR3 is CASSSPYGISGNTIYF. The CDR3 coding sequence is TGTGCCAGCAGCTCACCTTATGGGATCTCTGGAAACACCATATATTTT.

This chain links TRBV7-2 with TRBJ1-5; no definite D call. V was shortened by 0 bases and J by 6 bases, with 3 bases between the two germline ends. The CDR3 totals 12 residues. CDR1 SGHTA and CDR2 FQGNSA come from the germline V gene. The CDR3 region has the DNA TGTGCCAGCAGCTTAGCGGGTCAGCCCCAGCATTTT. This gives the protein CASSLAGQPQHF.

At least ten counts were recorded for this clonotype. This chain links TRBV4-1 with TRBJ2-5; D might be TRBD1 or TRBD2, each matching 6 bases. V shed 0 bases and J shed 4 bases, with 12 bases lying between them. CDR1 is MGHRA, CDR2 YSYEKL, per germline. This CDR3 is 15 amino acids long. The CDR3 coding sequence is TGCGCCAGCAGCCAAGAGGGGGGCCGGGGAGAGACCCAGTACTTC. It yields the protein CASSQEGGRGETQYF.

V and J are TRBV6-2 or TRBV6-3 and TRBJ1-1; D gene uncertain. The CDR3 covers 16 residues. Trimming removed 5 bases at V and 0 bases at J, with 16 bases between. Germline V gives CDR1 MNHEY, CDR2 SVGEGT. The CDR3 DNA reads as TGTGCCAGCAGTGAACCGCCGGGAGGACTGAACACTGAAGCTTTCTTT. Its protein is CASSEPPGGLNTEAFF.

A word on this clonotype: A junction end diverges from the germline sequence, so it may reflect a read error. The CDR3 DNA sequence: TGTGACAGCAGTGGGGACAGTAGCAATAAGCCCCAGCATTTT. Amino acids: CDSSGDSSNKPQHF. This chain connects TRBV27 to TRBJ1-5; 7 bases match TRBD1. CDR1 is MNHEY and CDR2 is SMNVEV in the germline V gene (reference sequence). This CDR3 is 14 amino acids long.

In this sample, this clonotype is medium-sized. This chain uses TRBV28 with TRBJ1-4; perhaps TRBD1 as D (5 bases). Trimming left V 4 bases short and J 5 bases short, with 8 bases between. CDR1 is MDHEN, CDR2 SYDVKM, per germline. The CDR3 runs 13 residues. CDR3 sequence: CASSSPGNEKLFF. As DNA, the CDR3 is TGTGCCAGCAGTTCACCAGGGAATGAAAAACTGTTTTTT. The whole variable domain, filled in from reference TRBV28 and TRBJ1-4, reads DVKVTQSSRYLVKRTGEKVFLECVQDMDHENMFWYRQDPGLGLRLIYFSYDVKMKEKGDIPEGYSVSREKKERFSLILESASTNQTSMYLCASSSPGNEKLFFGSGTQLSVL.

This clonotype is labeled medium-sized (0.01 to 0.1%). The V and J genes are TRBV3-1 and TRBJ1-6; D may be TRBD1 (5 bases). V was shortened by 1 base and J by 7 bases, with 5 bases between the two germline ends. Germline lookup yields CDR1 LGHDT and CDR2 YNNKEL (reference sequence). There are 13 residues in the CDR3. The CDR3 coding sequence is TGTGCCAGCAGCCAAGGGGGGAATTCACCCCTCCACTTT. Translated: CASSQGGNSPLHF. The full variable domain, its missing parts supplied by reference TRBV3-1 and TRBJ1-6, is DTAVSQTPKYLVTQMGNDKSIKCEQNLGHDTMYWYKQDSKKFLKIMFSYNNKELIINETVPNRFSPKSPDKAHLNLHINSLELGDSAVYFCASSQGGNSPLHFGNGTRLTVT.

This clonotype is labeled as medium-sized. The chain has TRBV7-2 and TRBJ2-5, with 10 bases that match TRBD2. V was clipped by 3 bases and J by 2 bases; unmatched bases: 3. CDR3 length equals 15 residues. Germline CDR1 is SGHTA and CDR2 is FQGNSA. CDR3 sequence (DNA): TGTGCCAGCAGCTTTACTAGCGGGAATCAAGAGACCCAGTACTTC. This codes for CASSFTSGNQETQYF.

Worth noting for this clonotype: A read error may produce the germline difference seen at one junction end. This sequence joins TRBV6-1 and TRBJ1-5; D not resolved. The germline V gene encodes CDR1 MNHNS and CDR2 SASEGT. The CDR3 consists of 13 residues. This CDR3 reads CASRENYNQTQHF. DNA of the CDR3: TGTGCCAGCAGGGAAAACTACAATCAGACCCAGCATTTT.

The genes are TRBV6-2 or TRBV6-3 and TRBJ2-2; no firm D call. The ends were cut back, 6 bases at V and 9 bases at J, with 11 bases in the middle. The germline V gene encodes CDR1 MNHEY and CDR2 SVGEGT. The CDR3 totals 12 residues. CDR3 nucleotide sequence: TGTGCCAGCAGCCGGAGTTCTCGGGAGCTGTTTTTT. Translated: CASSRSSRELFF.

This clonotype was recorded a few times. This rearrangement joins TRBV6-1 to TRBJ2-7; D perhaps matches TRBD2 (5 bases). With 4 bases removed from V and 4 bases from J, the gap between germline ends came to 14 bases. The CDR3 runs 14 residues. The germline V gene encodes CDR1 MNHNS and CDR2 SASEGT. CDR3 sequence reads: CASSARGSEYEQYF. The CDR3 DNA is TGTGCCAGCAGTGCTCGAGGTAGCGAATACGAGCAGTACTTC.

This clonotype came up many times. The gene calls are TRBV20-1 and TRBJ2-7, with D uncertain. This CDR3 is built from 10 residues. Trimming took off 3 bases at V and 4 bases at J, with 4 bases between the two ends. Germline loops: CDR1 DFQATT, CDR2 SNEGSKA (reference sequence). CDR3 in amino acids: CSASQYEQYF. CDR3 in DNA: TGCAGTGCTAGCCAGTACGAGCAGTACTTC.

The V and J genes are TRBV18 and TRBJ2-7; D is undetermined. The CDR3 is 12 amino acids. Germline V gene data show CDR1 as KGHSH and CDR2 as LQKENI. Between the trimmed V and J ends, which lost 2 bases and 2 bases, there was a span of 4 bases. In nucleotides, the CDR3 is TGTGCCAGCTCACCAGATCCCTACGAGCAGTACTTC. As protein: CASSPDPYEQYF.

For this clonotype: A far larger clone is one nucleotide away, so this likely arose from a read error. The V gene is TRBV6-4, the J gene TRBJ2-7; TRBD2 agrees at 7 bases. The CDR3 sequence is 14 residues long. CDR1 and CDR2 from the germline V gene are MRHNA and SNTAGT. CDR3 loop: CASALGGSPHEKYF. DNA of the CDR3: TGTGCCAGCGCTCTAGGCGGGAGTCCCCACGAGAAGTACTTC.

In the case of this clonotype: The junction shows a germline mismatch at one end, possibly a read error. The chain recombines TRBV27 with TRBJ2-1; D is ambiguous. The CDR3 runs to 17 residues. Germline values: CDR1 MNHEY, CDR2 SMNVEV (reference sequence). For the CDR3, the DNA is TGTGCCAGAAGTTCCTTACGACAAGGGAATTCATACAATGAGCAGTTCTTC. This translates into CARSSLRQGNSYNEQFF.

The CDR3: CASSSSGQLDEKLFF. CDR3 sequence (DNA): TGTGCCAGCAGCTCTAGCGGTCAGTTAGACGAAAAACTGTTTTTT. The gene calls are TRBV11-2 and TRBJ1-4; D is uncertain. CDR1 is SGHAT and CDR2 is FQNNGV in the germline V gene. The CDR3 contains 15 residues. The V gene lost 4 bases and the J gene lost 8 bases, with 17 bases spanning the gap.

V is TRBV12-3 or TRBV12-4 and J is TRBJ1-2, with TRBD1 as a possible D gene (5 bases). The CDR3 consists of 15 residues. Trimming took off 2 bases at V and 4 bases at J, with 14 bases between the two ends. This CDR3 reads CASSLSGQSLYGYTF. The CDR3 DNA reads TGTGCCAGCAGTTTATCAGGGCAGAGCCTCTATGGCTACACCTTC.

As for this clonotype: A read error is likely here: a far larger clone is one base away. J is TRBJ2-3 and V is TRBV7-9; perhaps TRBD2 as D (6 bases). V shed 3 bases and J shed 6 bases, with 10 bases lying between them. The CDR3 runs to 13 residues. The V gene's germline CDR1 is SEHNR and CDR2 FQNEAQ (reference sequence). Here the CDR3 reads CASSFSGEDTQYF. In nucleotides, the CDR3 is TGTGCCAGCAGCTTTTCGGGAGAGGATACGCAGTATTTT.

About this clonotype: At one boundary the junction diverges from the germline segment, which might be a read error. This chain joins TRBV19 and TRBJ2-1; D might be TRBD1 (6 bases). Per the germline V gene, CDR1 is LNHDA and CDR2 is SQIVND (reference sequence). The CDR3 spans 15 residues. The DNA for the CDR3 is TGCGCCAGTGAACTTAACAGGGTGTCCTACAATGAGCAGTTCTTC. As protein: CASELNRVSYNEQFF.

The V gene is TRBV5-1, the J gene TRBJ2-1; D might be TRBD2 (6 bases). This CDR3 is built from 15 residues. Germline loops: CDR1 SGHRS, CDR2 YFSETQ. V shed 0 bases and J shed 7 bases, with 14 bases lying between them. CDR3 sequence: CASSLGTGVVNEQFF. CDR3 coding DNA: TGCGCCAGCAGCTTGGGTACGGGGGTTGTGAATGAGCAGTTCTTC.

The V call is TRBV11-1, the J call TRBJ2-1; a possible D gene is TRBD1 (6 bases). This CDR3 has 16 residues. Between the trimmed V and J ends, which lost 2 bases and 9 bases, there was a span of 20 bases. Germline CDR1 reads SGHAT; CDR2 reads FQDESV (reference sequence). The CDR3 DNA reads TGTGCCAGCAGCTTACACATCTGTACAGGGCAAGGTGAGCAGTTCTTC. Translation: CASSLHICTGQGEQFF.

A single count supports this clonotype. V usage is TRBV9 and J usage is TRBJ2-7, with 9 bases matching TRBD2. The CDR3 is 13 amino acids. V lost 7 bases and J lost 11; bases outside the gene matches: 13. The V gene's germline CDR1 is SGDLS and CDR2 YYNGEE. This chain's CDR3 is CASGGTSHYGKYF. CDR3 in DNA: TGTGCCAGCGGAGGGACTAGCCATTACGGGAAGTACTTC.